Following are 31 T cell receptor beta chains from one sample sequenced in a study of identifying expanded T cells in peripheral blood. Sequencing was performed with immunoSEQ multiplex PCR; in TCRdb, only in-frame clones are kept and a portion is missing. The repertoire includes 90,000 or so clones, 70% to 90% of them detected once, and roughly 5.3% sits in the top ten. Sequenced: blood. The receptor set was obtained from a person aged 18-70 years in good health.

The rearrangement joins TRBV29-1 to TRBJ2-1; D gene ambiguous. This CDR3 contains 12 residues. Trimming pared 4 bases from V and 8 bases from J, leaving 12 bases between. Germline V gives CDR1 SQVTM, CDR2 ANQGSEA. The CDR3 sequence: CSVGGGLDEQFF. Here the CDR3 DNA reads TGCAGCGTTGGGGGTGGGTTAGATGAGCAGTTCTTC.

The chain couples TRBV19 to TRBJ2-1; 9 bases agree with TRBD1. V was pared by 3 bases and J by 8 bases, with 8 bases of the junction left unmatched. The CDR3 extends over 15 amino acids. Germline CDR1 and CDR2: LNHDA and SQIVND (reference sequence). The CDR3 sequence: CASSISDRGSYEQFF. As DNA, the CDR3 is TGTGCCAGTAGTATCTCGGACAGGGGTTCTTATGAGCAGTTCTTC.

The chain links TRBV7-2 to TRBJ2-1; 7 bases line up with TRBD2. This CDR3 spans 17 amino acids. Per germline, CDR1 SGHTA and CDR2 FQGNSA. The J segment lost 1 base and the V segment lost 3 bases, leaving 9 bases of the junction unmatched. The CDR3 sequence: CASSLGLFRGSYNEQFF. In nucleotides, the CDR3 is TGTGCCAGCAGCTTGGGACTATTCCGGGGTTCCTACAATGAGCAGTTCTTC.

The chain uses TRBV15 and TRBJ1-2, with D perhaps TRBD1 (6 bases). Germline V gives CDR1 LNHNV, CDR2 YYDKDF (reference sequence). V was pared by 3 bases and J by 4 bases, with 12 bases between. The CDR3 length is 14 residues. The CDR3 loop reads CATSRRTAGYGYTF. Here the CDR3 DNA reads TGTGCCACCAGCAGGAGGACAGCCGGCTATGGCTACACCTTC.

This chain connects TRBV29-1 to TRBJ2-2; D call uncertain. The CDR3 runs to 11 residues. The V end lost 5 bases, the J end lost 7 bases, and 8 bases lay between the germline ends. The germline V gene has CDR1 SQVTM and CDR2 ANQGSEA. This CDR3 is CSVPKGGELFF. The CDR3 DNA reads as TGCAGCGTTCCGAAGGGCGGGGAGCTGTTTTTT.

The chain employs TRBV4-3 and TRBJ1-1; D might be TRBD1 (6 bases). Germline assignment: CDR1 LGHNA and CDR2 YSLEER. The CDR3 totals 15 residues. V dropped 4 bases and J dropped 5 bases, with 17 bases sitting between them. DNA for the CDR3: TGCGCCAGCAGCCCGGACAGTGCCGGTTGGACTGAAGCTTTCTTT. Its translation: CASSPDSAGWTEAFF.

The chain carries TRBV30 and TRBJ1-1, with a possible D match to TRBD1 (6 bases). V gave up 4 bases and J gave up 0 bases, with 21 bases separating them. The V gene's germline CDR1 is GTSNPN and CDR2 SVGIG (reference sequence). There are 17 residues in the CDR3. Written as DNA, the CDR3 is TGTGCCTGGAACGTCGGGGGGCCAGCATTCTTGAACACTGAAGCTTTCTTT. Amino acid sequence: CAWNVGGPAFLNTEAFF.

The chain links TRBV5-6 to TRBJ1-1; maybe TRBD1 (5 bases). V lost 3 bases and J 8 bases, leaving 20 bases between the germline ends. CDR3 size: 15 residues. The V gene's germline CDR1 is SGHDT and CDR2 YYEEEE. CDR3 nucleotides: TGTGCCAGCAGCTCAGCAGGGTTTAAACCCACCGAAGCTTTCTTT. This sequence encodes CASSSAGFKPTEAFF. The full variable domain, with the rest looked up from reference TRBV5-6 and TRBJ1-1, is DAGVTQSPTHLIKTRGQQVTLRCSPKSGHDTVSWYQQALGQGPQFIFQYYEEEERQRGNFPDRFSGHQFPNYSSELNVNALLLGDSALYLCASSSAGFKPTEAFFGQGTRLTVV.

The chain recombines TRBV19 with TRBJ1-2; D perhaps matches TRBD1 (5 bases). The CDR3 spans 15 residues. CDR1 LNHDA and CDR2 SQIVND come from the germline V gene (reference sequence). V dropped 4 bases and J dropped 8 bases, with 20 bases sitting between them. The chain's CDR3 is CASSKATVALGGYTF. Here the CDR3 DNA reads TGTGCCAGTAGTAAGGCGACAGTCGCCCTTGGGGGCTACACCTTC.

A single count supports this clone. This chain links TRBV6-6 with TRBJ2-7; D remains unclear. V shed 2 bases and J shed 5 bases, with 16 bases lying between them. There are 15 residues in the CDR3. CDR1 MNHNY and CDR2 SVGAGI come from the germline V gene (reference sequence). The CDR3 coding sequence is TGTGCCAGCAGTTACCGGTTTGTGTGGGCCCACGAGCAGTACTTC. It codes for CASSYRFVWAHEQYF.

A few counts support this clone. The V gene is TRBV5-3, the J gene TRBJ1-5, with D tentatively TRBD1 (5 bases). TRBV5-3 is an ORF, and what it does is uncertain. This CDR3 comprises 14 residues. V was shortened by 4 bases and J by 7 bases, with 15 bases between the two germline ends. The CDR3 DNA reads TGTGCCAGAAGCCTGACCGGGGGGACCCAGCCCCAGCATTTT. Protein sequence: CARSLTGGTQPQHF.

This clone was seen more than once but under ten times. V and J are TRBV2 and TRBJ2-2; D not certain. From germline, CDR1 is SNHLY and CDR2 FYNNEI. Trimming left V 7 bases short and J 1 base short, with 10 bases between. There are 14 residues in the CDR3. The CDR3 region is CASKPTQNTGELFF. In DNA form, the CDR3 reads TGTGCCAGCAAACCAACTCAGAACACCGGGGAGCTGTTTTTT. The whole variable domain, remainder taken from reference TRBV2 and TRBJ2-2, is EPEVTQTPSHQVTQMGQEVILRCVPISNHLYFYWYRQILGQKVEFLVSFYNNEISEKSEIFDDQFSVERPDGSNFTLKIRSTKLEDSAMYFCASKPTQNTGELFFGEGSRLTVL.

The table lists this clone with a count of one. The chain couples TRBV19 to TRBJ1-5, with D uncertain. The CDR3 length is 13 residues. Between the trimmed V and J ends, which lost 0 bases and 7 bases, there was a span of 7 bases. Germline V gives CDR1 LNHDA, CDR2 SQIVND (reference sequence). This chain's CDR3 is CASSIDPSQPQHF. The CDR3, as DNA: TGTGCCAGTAGTATAGACCCCTCCCAGCCCCAGCATTTT.

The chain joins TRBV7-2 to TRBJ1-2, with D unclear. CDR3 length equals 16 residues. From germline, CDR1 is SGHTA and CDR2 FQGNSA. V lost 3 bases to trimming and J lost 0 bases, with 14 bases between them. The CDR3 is CASSFGTASTNYGYTF. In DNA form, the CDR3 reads TGTGCCAGCAGCTTCGGAACAGCGTCAACTAACTATGGCTACACCTTC.

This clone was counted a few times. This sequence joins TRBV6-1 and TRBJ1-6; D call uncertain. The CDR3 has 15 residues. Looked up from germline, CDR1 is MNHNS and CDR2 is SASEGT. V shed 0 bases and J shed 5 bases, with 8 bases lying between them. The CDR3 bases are TGTGCCAGCAGTGAAGCTTGGGTAGATAATTCACCCCTCCACTTT. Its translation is CASSEAWVDNSPLHF.

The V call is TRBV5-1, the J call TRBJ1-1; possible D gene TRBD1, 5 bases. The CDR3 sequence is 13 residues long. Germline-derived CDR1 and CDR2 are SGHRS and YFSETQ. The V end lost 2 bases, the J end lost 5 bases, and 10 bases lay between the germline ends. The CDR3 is CASSFGARTEAFF. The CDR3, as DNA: TGCGCCAGCAGCTTCGGGGCTCGAACTGAAGCTTTCTTT.

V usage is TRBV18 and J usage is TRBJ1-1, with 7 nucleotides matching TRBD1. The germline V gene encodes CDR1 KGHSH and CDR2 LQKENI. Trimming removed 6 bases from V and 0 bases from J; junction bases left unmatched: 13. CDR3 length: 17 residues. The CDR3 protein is CASSTQKIRGVNTEAFF. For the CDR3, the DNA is TGTGCCAGCTCGACCCAAAAGATCAGGGGGGTGAACACTGAAGCTTTCTTT.

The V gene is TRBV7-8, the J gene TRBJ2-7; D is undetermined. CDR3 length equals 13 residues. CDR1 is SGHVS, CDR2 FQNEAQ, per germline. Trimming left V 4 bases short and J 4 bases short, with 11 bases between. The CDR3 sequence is CASSSLAWYEQYF. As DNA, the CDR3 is TGTGCCAGCAGCTCCCTGGCTTGGTACGAGCAGTACTTC.

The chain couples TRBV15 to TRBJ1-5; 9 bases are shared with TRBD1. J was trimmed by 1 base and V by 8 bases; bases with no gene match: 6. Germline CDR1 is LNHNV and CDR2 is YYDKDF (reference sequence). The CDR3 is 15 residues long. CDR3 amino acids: CATHTGGRSNQPQHF. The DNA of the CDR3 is TGTGCCACCCATACAGGGGGCAGGAGCAATCAGCCCCAGCATTTT.

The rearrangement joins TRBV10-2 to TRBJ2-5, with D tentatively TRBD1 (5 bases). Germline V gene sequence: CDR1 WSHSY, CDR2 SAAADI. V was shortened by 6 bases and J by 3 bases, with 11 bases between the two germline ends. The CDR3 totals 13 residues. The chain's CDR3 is CASRTVVEETQYF. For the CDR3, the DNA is TGCGCCAGCAGGACAGTGGTAGAAGAGACCCAGTACTTC.

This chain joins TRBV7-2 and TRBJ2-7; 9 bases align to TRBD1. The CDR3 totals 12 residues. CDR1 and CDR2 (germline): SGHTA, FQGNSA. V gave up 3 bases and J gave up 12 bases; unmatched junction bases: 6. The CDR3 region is CASSFTGGKGYF. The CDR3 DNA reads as TGTGCCAGCAGCTTCACAGGGGGCAAGGGGTACTTC.

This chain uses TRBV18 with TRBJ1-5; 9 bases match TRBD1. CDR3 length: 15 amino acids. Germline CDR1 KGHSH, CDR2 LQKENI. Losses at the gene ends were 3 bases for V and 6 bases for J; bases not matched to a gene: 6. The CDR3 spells CASSPDRGAGQPQHF. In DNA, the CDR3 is TGTGCCAGCTCACCGGACAGGGGCGCAGGTCAGCCCCAGCATTTT.

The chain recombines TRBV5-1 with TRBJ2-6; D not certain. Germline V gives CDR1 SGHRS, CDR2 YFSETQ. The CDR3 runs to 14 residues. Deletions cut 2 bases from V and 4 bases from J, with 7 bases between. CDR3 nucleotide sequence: TGCGCCAGCAGCTTCTCATCCGGGGCCAACGTCCTGACTTTC. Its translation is CASSFSSGANVLTF.

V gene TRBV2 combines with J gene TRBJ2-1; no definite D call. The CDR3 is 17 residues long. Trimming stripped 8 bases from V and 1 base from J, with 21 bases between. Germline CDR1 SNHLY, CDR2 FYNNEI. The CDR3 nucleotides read TGTGCCAGCGGTTGGCGGCTAATAAGACGATCCTACAATGAGCAGTTCTTC. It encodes CASGWRLIRRSYNEQFF.

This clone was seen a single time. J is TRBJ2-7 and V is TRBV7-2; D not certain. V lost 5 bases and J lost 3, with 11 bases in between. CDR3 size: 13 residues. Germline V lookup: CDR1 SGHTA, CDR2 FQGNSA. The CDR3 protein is CASSLERDYEQYF. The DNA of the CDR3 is TGTGCCAGCAGCCTGGAACGAGACTACGAGCAGTACTTC. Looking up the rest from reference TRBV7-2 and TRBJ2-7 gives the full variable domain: GAGVSQSPSNKVTEKGKDVELRCDPISGHTALYWYRQSLGQGLEFLIYFQGNSAPDKSGLPSDRFSAERTGGSVSTLTIQRTQQEDSAVYLCASSLERDYEQYFGPGTRLTVT.

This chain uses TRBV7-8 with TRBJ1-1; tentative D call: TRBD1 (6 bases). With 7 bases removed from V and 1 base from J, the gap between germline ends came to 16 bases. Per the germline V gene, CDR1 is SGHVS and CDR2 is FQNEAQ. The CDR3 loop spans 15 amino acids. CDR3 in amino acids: CASTKTGPKNTEAFF. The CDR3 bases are TGTGCCAGCACCAAAACAGGGCCCAAGAACACTGAAGCTTTCTTT. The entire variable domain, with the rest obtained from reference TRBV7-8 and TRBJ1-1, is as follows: GAGVSQSPRYKVAKRGQDVALRCDPISGHVSLFWYQQALGQGPEFLTYFQNEAQLDKSGLPSDRFFAERPEGSVSTLKIQRTQQEDSAVYLCASTKTGPKNTEAFFGQGTRLTVV.

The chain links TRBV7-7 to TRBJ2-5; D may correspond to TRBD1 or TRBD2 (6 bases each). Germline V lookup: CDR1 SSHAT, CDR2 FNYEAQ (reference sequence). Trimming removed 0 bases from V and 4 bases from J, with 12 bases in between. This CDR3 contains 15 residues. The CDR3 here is CASSLAGGLGETQYF. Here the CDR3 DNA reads TGTGCCAGCAGCTTAGCCGGGGGCCTCGGAGAGACCCAGTACTTC.

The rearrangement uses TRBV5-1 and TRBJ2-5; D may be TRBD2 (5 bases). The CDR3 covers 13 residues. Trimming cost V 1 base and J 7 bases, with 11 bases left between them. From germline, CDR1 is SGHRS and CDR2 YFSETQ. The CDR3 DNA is TGCGCCAGCAGCTTGACCGAGGGTCGGACCCAGTACTTC. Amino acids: CASSLTEGRTQYF. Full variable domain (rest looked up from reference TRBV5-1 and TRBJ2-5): KAGVTQTPRYLIKTRGQQVTLSCSPISGHRSVSWYQQTPGQGLQFLFEYFSETQRNKGNFPGRFSGRQFSNSRSEMNVSTLELGDSALYLCASSLTEGRTQYFGPGTRLLVL.

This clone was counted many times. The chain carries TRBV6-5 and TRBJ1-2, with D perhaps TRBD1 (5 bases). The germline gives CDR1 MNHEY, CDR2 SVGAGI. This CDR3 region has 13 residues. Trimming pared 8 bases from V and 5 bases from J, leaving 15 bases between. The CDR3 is CASYPGQSYGYTF. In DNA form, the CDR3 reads TGTGCCAGCTACCCAGGGCAATCTTATGGCTACACCTTC.

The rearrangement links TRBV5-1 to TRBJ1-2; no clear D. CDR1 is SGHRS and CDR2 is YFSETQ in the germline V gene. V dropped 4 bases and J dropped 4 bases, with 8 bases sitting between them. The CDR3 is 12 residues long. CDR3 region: CASSPGGYGYTF. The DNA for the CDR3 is TGCGCCAGCAGCCCCGGAGGCTATGGCTACACCTTC.

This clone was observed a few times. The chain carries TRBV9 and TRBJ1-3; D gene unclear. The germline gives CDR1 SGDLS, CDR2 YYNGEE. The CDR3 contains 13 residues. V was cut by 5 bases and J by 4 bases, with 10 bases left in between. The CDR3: CASRESSGNTIYF. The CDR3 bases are TGTGCCAGCAGGGAGTCATCGGGAAACACCATATATTTT.